This TCR beta chain was identified during a study of cytomegalovirus exposure and HLA in healthy donors. Whole-study context: The approximately 120 validation repertoires used the same platform as the 666 first-cohort repertoires, a later analysis reported. Notes on the study in general: The study designated 164 TCR beta chains cytomegalovirus-associated. The tendency of first-cohort TCR clusters to co-occur in the approximately 110 validation repertoires was identified by a subsequent analysis.

Separation from the approximately 690-subject first cohort characterized the roughly 120-subject validation cohort, to which the donors belonged. This clone is a singleton in its sample. Its antigen remains unidentified. The CDR3 runs to 17 residues. V gave up 0 bases and J gave up 1 base, with 15 bases separating them. Germline values: CDR1 SGHRS, CDR2 YFSETQ. Repertoires were generated with immunoSEQ multiplex PCR, while TCRdb's copy carries only in-frame clones and drops some. Here the sample spans 150,000 to 250,000 clones, 80% to 85% being singletons. Sample: PBMCs. This chain uses TRBV5-1 with TRBJ2-3; D possibly corresponds to TRBD2 (6 bases). This sequence originates from a woman in her 30s in good health and CMV-seronegative. The CDR3 region has the DNA TGCGCCAGCAGCTTGGTTTATGGGGGGAGCGGCACAGATACGCAGTATTTT. Translation: CASSLVYGGSGTDTQYF.